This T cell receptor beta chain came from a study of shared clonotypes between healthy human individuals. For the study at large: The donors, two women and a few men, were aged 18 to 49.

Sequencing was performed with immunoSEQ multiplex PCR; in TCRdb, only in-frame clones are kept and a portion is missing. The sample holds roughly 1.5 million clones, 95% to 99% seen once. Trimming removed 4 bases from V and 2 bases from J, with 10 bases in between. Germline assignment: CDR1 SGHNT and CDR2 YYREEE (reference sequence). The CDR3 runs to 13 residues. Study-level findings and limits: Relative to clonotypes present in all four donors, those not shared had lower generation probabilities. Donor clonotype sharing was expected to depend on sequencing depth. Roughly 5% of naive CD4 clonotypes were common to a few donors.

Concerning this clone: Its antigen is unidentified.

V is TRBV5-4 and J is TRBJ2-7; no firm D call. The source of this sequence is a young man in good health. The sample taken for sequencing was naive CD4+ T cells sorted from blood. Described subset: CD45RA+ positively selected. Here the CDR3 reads CASSARETYEQYF. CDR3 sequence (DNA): TGTGCCAGCAGCGCAAGGGAAACCTACGAGCAGTACTTC.